This record covers a single T cell receptor (beta chain). Its antigen is not known. This CDR3 contains 16 residues. The germline V gene has CDR1 LNHDA and CDR2 SQIVND (reference sequence). After removal of 3 bases from V and 4 bases from J, the junction contained 8 bases not matched to a gene. One entry per CDR3 protein, called by TCRdb with MiXCR from the reads. The sample includes about 890,000 distinct CDR3 sequences, approximately 32% of them seen just once. The entry originates in a study of T cell repertoires in cytomegalovirus infection. For the study at large: Researchers turned to recently identified HLA-C-restricted CMV epitopes as well as well-studied HLA-B-restricted ones.

This specimen was cultured CD8+ T cells from PBMCs, taken from culture after CMV antigen stimulation. V is TRBV19 and J is TRBJ2-1; TRBD1 agrees at 8 bases. This clonotype originated in a human donor in good health (CMV status not recorded). Some clones in this sample may be carry-over from other donors' samples. CDR3 in DNA: TGTGCCAGTAGTATGGATCAGGGGGCTAGGTACAATGAGCAGTTCTTC. The encoded protein is CASSMDQGARYNEQFF.